The clone carrying this T cell receptor beta chain was seen repeatedly, ten times or more. Its target is unknown. This specimen comes from a study of T-cell memory formation after mild COVID-19. Study conclusions and caveats: Within pre-infection memory, some responding clones were found, suggesting cross-reactive memory joined. Day 15 to 85 contracting clones showed balanced CD4/CD8; day 15 to 37 expanders favored CD4+. Mostly located in CM and EM were contracting CD4+ clones, with contracting CD8+ clones located in EMRA.

Employing constant-segment primers, 5'RACE generated TCR alpha and TCR beta cDNA libraries bearing sample barcodes and UMIs. TCRdb reprocessed the 5' RACE reads with MiXCR, giving one entry per CDR3 protein. This sample yields 75,000 to 95,000 distinct CDR3 sequences, of which more than 12% are seen a single time; around two fifths belongs to the top ten. The ends were cut back, 0 bases at V and 0 bases at J, with 9 bases in the middle. The germline CDR1 and CDR2 sequences are LGHNA and YSLEER. CDR3 length: 17 amino acids. The rearrangement uses TRBV4-3 and TRBJ2-6, with a possible D match to TRBD2 (6 bases). The sequenced sample consisted of PBMCs or a T cell subset sorted from them (not recorded which). The TCR originated in a man in his late teens or twenties who had mild COVID-19 (a few samples of this study predate the infection). Cell type and time point are not known. CDR3 DNA sequence: TGCGCCAGCAGCCAAGACGGGGGATACTCTGGGGCCAACGTCCTGACTTTC. It is translated as CASSQDGGYSGANVLTF.